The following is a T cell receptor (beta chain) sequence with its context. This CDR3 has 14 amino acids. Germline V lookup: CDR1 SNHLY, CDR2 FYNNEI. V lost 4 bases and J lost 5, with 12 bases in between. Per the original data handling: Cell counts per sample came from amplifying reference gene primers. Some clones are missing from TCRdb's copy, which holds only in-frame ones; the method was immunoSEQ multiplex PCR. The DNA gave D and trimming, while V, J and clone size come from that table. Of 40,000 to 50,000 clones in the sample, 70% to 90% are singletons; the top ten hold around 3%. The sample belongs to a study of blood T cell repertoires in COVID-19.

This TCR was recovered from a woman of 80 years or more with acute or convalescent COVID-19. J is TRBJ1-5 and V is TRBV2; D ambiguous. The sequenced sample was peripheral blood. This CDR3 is CASSVSRPDQPQHF. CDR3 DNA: TGTGCCAGCAGTGTCTCCAGGCCTGATCAGCCCCAGCATTTT. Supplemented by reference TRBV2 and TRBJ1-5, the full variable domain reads EPEVTQTPSHQVTQMGQEVILRCVPISNHLYFYWYRQILGQKVEFLVSFYNNEISEKSEIFDDQFSVERPDGSNFTLKIRSTKLEDSAMYFCASSVSRPDQPQHFGDGTRLSIL.